This TCR beta chain was observed in a study of T cells after yellow fever vaccination. Study background: When fractions had low cell numbers, they were prepared with SMART-Seq v4 Ultra Low Input. Study-level points and caveats: Weaker overall was a secondary response that nonetheless peaked faster, on day 5 versus 15. Reappearance after the booster was observed for most primary-vaccination clones (96% CD4, about 86% CD8).

TCR cDNA was made by 5'RACE template switching, adding a universal primer site and UMIs. TCRdb ran MiXCR on the 5' RACE reads and lists one entry per CDR3 protein. The sample consists of some 300,000 distinct CDR3 sequences, around 3.6% of them appearing once. V lost 4 bases and J lost 3, with 13 bases in between. CDR1 is SEHNR and CDR2 is FQNEAQ in the germline V gene (reference sequence). CDR3 size: 15 residues. Points on this clonotype: Its specificity is unknown.

The input for sequencing was PBMCs, taken on the day of the yellow fever booster vaccination. The source is a man aged 18 to 29 who received the YFV17D yellow fever vaccine. The rearrangement links TRBV7-9 to TRBJ2-1, with D tentatively TRBD2 (5 bases). The chain's CDR3 is CASSSGPGNYNEQFF. The CDR3 nucleotides are TGTGCCAGCAGCTCCGGACCGGGAAACTACAATGAGCAGTTCTTC.